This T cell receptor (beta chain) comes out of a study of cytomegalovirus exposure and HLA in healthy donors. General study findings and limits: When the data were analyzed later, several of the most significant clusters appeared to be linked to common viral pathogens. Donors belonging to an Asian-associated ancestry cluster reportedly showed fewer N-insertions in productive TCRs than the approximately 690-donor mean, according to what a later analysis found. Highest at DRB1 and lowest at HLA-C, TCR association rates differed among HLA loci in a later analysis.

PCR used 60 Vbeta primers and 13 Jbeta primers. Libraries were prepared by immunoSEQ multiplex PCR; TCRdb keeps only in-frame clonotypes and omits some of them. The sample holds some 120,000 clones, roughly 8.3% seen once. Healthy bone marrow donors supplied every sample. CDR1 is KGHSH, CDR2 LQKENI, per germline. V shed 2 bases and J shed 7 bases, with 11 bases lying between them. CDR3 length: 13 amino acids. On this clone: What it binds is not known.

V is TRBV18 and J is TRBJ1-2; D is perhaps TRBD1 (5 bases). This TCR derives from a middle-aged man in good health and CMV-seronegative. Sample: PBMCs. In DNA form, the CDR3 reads TGTGCCAGCTCACCAAGGGAGGGACTTGGCTACACCTTC. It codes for CASSPREGLGYTF. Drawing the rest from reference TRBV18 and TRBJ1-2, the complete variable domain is NAGVMQNPRHLVRRRGQEARLRCSPMKGHSHVYWYRQLPEEGLKFMVYLQKENIIDESGMPKERFSAEFPKEGPSILRIQQVVRGDSAAYFCASSPREGLGYTFGSGTRLTVV.